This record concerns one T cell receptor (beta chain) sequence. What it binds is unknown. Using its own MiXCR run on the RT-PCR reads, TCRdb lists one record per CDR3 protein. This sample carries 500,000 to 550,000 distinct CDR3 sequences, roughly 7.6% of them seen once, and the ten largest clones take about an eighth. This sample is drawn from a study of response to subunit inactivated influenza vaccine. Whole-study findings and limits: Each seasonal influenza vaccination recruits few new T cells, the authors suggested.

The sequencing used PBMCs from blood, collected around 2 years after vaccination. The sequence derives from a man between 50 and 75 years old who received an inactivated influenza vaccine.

The CDR3 here is CASSPGTQGGKLFF. The CDR3 DNA follows: TGTGCCAGCAGCCCCGGGACCCAGGGTGGAAAACTGTTTTTT. The chain uses TRBV5-6 and TRBJ1-4, with a weak D call TRBD1 (5 bases). The CDR3 has 14 residues. Trimming took off 4 bases at V and 10 bases at J, with 17 bases between the two ends. CDR1 and CDR2 from the germline V gene are SGHDT and YYEEEE.